Listed here are 13 T cell receptor beta chains from one sample, sequenced in a study of radiation and T cells in renal cell carcinoma. The time point denotes: blood 4 weeks post-SBRT, at nephrectomy. As for treatment: 15 Gy SBRT to primary tumor, nephrectomy 4 weeks later. Assay used: immunoSEQ multiplex PCR; TCRdb lists only in-frame clones, some missing. The data hold 75,000 to 90,000 clones, with about nine tenths observed a single time. The sequencing used blood, collected from a patient whose treatment included radiotherapy and nephrectomy. These receptors came from a woman in her 70s with renal cell carcinoma.

The CDR3 spells CASSLLAAVQETQYF. The CDR3 nucleotides are TGTGCCAGCAGCTTATTAGCGGCCGTGCAAGAGACCCAGTACTTC. The chain couples TRBV7-6 to TRBJ2-5; tentative D call: TRBD2 (6 bases). Trimming removed 2 bases at V and 2 bases at J, with 12 bases between. CDR3 length: 15 amino acids. Germline assignment: CDR1 SGHVS and CDR2 FNYEAQ.

The chain recombines TRBV30 with TRBJ2-7; 8 nucleotides agree with TRBD2. This CDR3 is built from 15 residues. Germline values: CDR1 GTSNPN, CDR2 SVGIG (reference sequence). With 1 base clipped from V and 2 bases from J, the junction kept 7 bases outside the gene matches. The CDR3 region is CAWSAGTRPTYEQYF. Here the CDR3 DNA reads TGTGCCTGGAGTGCCGGGACTAGGCCTACCTACGAGCAGTACTTC.

The rearrangement uses TRBV29-1 and TRBJ2-3; perhaps D is TRBD1 or TRBD2 (5 bases each). The CDR3 covers 13 residues. Germline V CDR1 and CDR2: SQVTM, ANQGSEA. V dropped 6 bases and J dropped 5 bases, with 15 bases sitting between them. The CDR3 is CSVSRDPRDTQYF. DNA of the CDR3: TGCAGCGTGTCCCGGGACCCTCGAGATACGCAGTATTTT.

The genes are TRBV5-1 and TRBJ2-5, with a possible D match to TRBD1 (5 bases). Germline CDR1 and CDR2: SGHRS and YFSETQ. The CDR3 is made up of 16 amino acids. The V end lost 0 bases, the J end lost 4 bases, and 16 bases lay between the germline ends. CDR3 in amino acids: CASSLETGSGSETQYF. The DNA for the CDR3 is TGCGCCAGCAGCTTGGAAACAGGTTCAGGGTCAGAGACCCAGTACTTC.

V is TRBV5-6 and J is TRBJ1-6; TRBD1 might be the D (5 bases). The CDR3 has 12 amino acids. Trimming removed 3 bases at V and 13 bases at J, with 11 bases between. Germline values: CDR1 SGHDT, CDR2 YYEEEE. CDR3: CASSWARGPLHF. The CDR3 bases are TGTGCCAGCAGCTGGGCGAGGGGCCCCCTCCACTTT.

The J gene is TRBJ2-3, the V gene TRBV7-9; 10 bases are shared with TRBD2. Trimming removed 2 bases from V and 6 bases from J; junction bases left unmatched: 2. The length of the CDR3 is 14 residues. The V gene's germline CDR1 is SEHNR and CDR2 FQNEAQ (reference sequence). CDR3 in amino acids: CASSLLAGADTQYF. The CDR3 nucleotides read TGTGCCAGCAGCTTACTAGCGGGGGCTGATACGCAGTATTTT.

V usage is TRBV19 and J usage is TRBJ1-1; 10 bases agree with TRBD1. The trim removed 5 bases at V and 5 bases at J, leaving 5 bases unmatched. From germline, CDR1 is LNHDA and CDR2 SQIVND (reference sequence). The CDR3 consists of 14 residues. The CDR3 here is CASSRGQGGTEAFF. DNA for the CDR3: TGTGCCAGTAGTCGAGGACAGGGGGGGACTGAAGCTTTCTTT.

CDR3 amino acids: CASSVGISETQYF. The DNA of the CDR3 is TGTGCCAGCAGCGTAGGGATTTCAGAGACCCAGTACTTC. The rearrangement uses TRBV9 and TRBJ2-5; D remains unclear. Trimming removed 0 bases at V and 4 bases at J, with 7 bases between. The CDR3 consists of 13 residues. Germline CDR1 SGDLS, CDR2 YYNGEE. Full variable domain (rest looked up from reference TRBV9 and TRBJ2-5): DSGVTQTPKHLITATGQRVTLRCSPRSGDLSVYWYQQSLDQGLQFLIQYYNGEERAKGNILERFSAQQFPDLHSELNLSSLELGDSALYFCASSVGISETQYFGPGTRLLVL.

V gene TRBV4-3 combines with J gene TRBJ2-1; D may be TRBD1 or TRBD2 (5 bases each). Germline assignment: CDR1 LGHNA and CDR2 YSLEER. CDR3 length: 16 residues. The V and J ends lost 4 bases and 8 bases respectively, with 21 bases between them. The CDR3 DNA sequence: TGCGCCAGCAGCCTCGGGACGGGGAGCCTTACCGATGAGCAGTTCTTC. As protein: CASSLGTGSLTDEQFF.

The chain couples TRBV9 to TRBJ2-1; D unresolved. Trimming pared 0 bases from V and 6 bases from J, leaving 13 bases between. CDR3 length equals 15 residues. Germline CDR1 is SGDLS and CDR2 is YYNGEE. The CDR3 loop reads CASSVGTLGVNEQFF. The CDR3 coding sequence is TGTGCCAGCAGCGTAGGGACCTTGGGTGTCAATGAGCAGTTCTTC.

The chain combines TRBV11-3 with TRBJ2-2; D is unclear. Trimming removed 2 bases from V and 2 bases from J, with 9 bases in between. This CDR3 has 15 amino acids. Germline V gene lookup returns CDR1 SGHNT and CDR2 YENEEA. CDR3 in amino acids: CASSLKMSNTGELFF. The CDR3 DNA sequence: TGTGCCAGCAGCTTAAAAATGAGCAACACCGGGGAGCTGTTTTTT.

CDR3 sequence: CATHRDSNYNSPLHF. As DNA, the CDR3 is TGTGCCACACATCGTGACAGCAATTATAATTCACCCCTCCACTTT. The chain uses TRBV28 and TRBJ1-6; TRBD1 might be the D (5 bases). This CDR3 region has 15 residues. CDR1 MDHEN and CDR2 SYDVKM come from the germline V gene. V lost 10 bases to trimming and J lost 4 bases, with 17 bases between them. Variable domain in full (rest from reference TRBV28 and TRBJ1-6): DVKVTQSSRYLVKRTGEKVFLECVQDMDHENMFWYRQDPGLGLRLIYFSYDVKMKEKGDIPEGYSVSREKKERFSLILESASTNQTSMYLCATHRDSNYNSPLHFGNGTRLTVT.

The genes are TRBV19 and TRBJ1-5, with D hard to call. Per germline, CDR1 LNHDA and CDR2 SQIVND (reference sequence). This CDR3 region has 16 residues. V lost 7 bases and J lost 1, with 17 bases in between. CDR3 in amino acids: CASMHREKGSNQPQHF. DNA for the CDR3: TGTGCCAGTATGCACCGGGAGAAAGGGAGCAATCAGCCCCAGCATTTT.